A single sample gave rise to the 10 T cell receptor beta chains below, sequenced in a study of blood T cell repertoires in COVID-19. The protocol was immunoSEQ multiplex PCR, while the TCRdb copy is restricted to in-frame clones and leaves out a portion. In the table there are roughly 50,000 clones, roughly 87% of which are singletons. Source material: peripheral blood. The receptors derive from a human donor with active COVID-19. The donor label of this sample is uncertain.

This sequence joins TRBV5-1 and TRBJ1-4; TRBD1 might be the D (6 bases). Germline CDR1 and CDR2: SGHRS and YFSETQ. CDR3 length: 15 amino acids. The ends were cut back, 0 bases at V and 5 bases at J, with 11 bases in the middle. CDR3 sequence: CASSLATGTNEKLFF. DNA of the CDR3: TGCGCCAGCAGCTTGGCCACAGGGACCAATGAAAAACTGTTTTTT.

This clone has only a few counts. One end of the junction varies from germline; a read error may be responsible. The rearrangement joins TRBV7-7 to TRBJ2-3; 10 nucleotides agree with TRBD2. This CDR3 is 16 amino acids long. Germline V CDR1 and CDR2: SSHAT, FNYEAQ (reference sequence). The CDR3 is CASSLGAGGATDTQYF. The CDR3 DNA follows: TGTGCTAGCAGCTTGGGAGCGGGGGGGGCCACAGATACGCAGTATTTT. The whole variable domain, remainder taken from reference TRBV7-7 and TRBJ2-3, is GAGVSQSPRYKVTKRGQDVTLRCDPISSHATLYWYQQALGQGPEFLTYFNYEAQPDKSGLPSDRFSAERPEGSISTLTIQRTEQRDSAMYRCASSLGAGGATDTQYFGPGTRLTVL.

The CDR3 loop is CASSPGQPSYGYTF. Written as DNA, the CDR3 is TGTGCCAGCAGTCCCGGACAGCCTAGCTATGGCTACACCTTC. The chain carries TRBV6-5 and TRBJ1-2, with a weak D call TRBD1 (6 bases). Germline values: CDR1 MNHEY, CDR2 SVGAGI. V was shortened by 5 bases and J by 4 bases, with 14 bases between the two germline ends. The CDR3 sequence is 14 residues long.

The rearrangement joins TRBV2 to TRBJ1-2; 9 positions match TRBD1. The V gene's germline CDR1 is SNHLY and CDR2 FYNNEI. This CDR3 has 14 residues. The V gene end was trimmed by 1 base and the J gene end by 4 bases; junction bases not matched to a gene: 1. The CDR3 spells CASSEDRGPYGYTF. The CDR3 DNA follows: TGTGCCAGCAGTGAAGACAGGGGGCCCTATGGCTACACCTTC.

About this clone itself: One end of the junction fails to match germline, which may point to a read error. The rearrangement joins TRBV11-1 to TRBJ2-1; D not certain. Looked up from germline, CDR1 is SGHAT and CDR2 is FQDESV (reference sequence). The CDR3 is 11 residues long. The CDR3 loop is CASSLYSEQFF. DNA for the CDR3: TGTGCCAGCAGCTTATACAGTGAGCAGTTCTTC. Full variable domain (rest looked up from reference TRBV11-1 and TRBJ2-1): EAEVAQSPRYKITEKSQAVAFWCDPISGHATLYWYRQILGQGPELLVQFQDESVVDDSQLPKDRFSAERLKGVDSTLKIQPAELGDSAMYLCASSLYSEQFFGPGTRLTVL.

The gene calls are TRBV9 and TRBJ1-3; 7 nucleotides agree with TRBD1. V shed 2 bases and J 2 bases; nucleotides not matched to a gene: 4. The CDR3 has 15 amino acids. The germline CDR1 and CDR2 sequences are SGDLS and YYNGEE. CDR3 DNA: TGTGCCAGCAGCGTCCAAGGGGGCCCTGGAAACACCATATATTTT. Translating it yields CASSVQGGPGNTIYF. Together with reference TRBV9 and TRBJ1-3, the CDR3 gives the full variable domain: DSGVTQTPKHLITATGQRVTLRCSPRSGDLSVYWYQQSLDQGLQFLIQYYNGEERAKGNILERFSAQQFPDLHSELNLSSLELGDSALYFCASSVQGGPGNTIYFGEGSWLTVV.

The chain couples TRBV5-1 to TRBJ2-3; D unresolved. CDR3 length equals 15 residues. Per the germline V gene, CDR1 is SGHRS and CDR2 is YFSETQ. V was cut by 1 base and J by 2 bases, with 11 bases left in between. CDR3 coding DNA: TGCGCCAGCAGCTTGCACTGGTCCCCCACAGATACGCAGTATTTT. It translates to CASSLHWSPTDTQYF. Full variable domain (remainder filled in from reference TRBV5-1 and TRBJ2-3): KAGVTQTPRYLIKTRGQQVTLSCSPISGHRSVSWYQQTPGQGLQFLFEYFSETQRNKGNFPGRFSGRQFSNSRSEMNVSTLELGDSALYLCASSLHWSPTDTQYFGPGTRLTVL.

The chain has TRBV27 and TRBJ1-1; no clear D. This CDR3 comprises 13 residues. The germline V gene encodes CDR1 MNHEY and CDR2 SMNVEV (reference sequence). V was trimmed by 2 bases and J by 2 bases, leaving 6 bases between them. CDR3 sequence (DNA): TGTGCCAGCAGTTTAGGGCGTAACACTGAAGCTTTCTTT. It translates to CASSLGRNTEAFF.

The J gene is TRBJ2-1, the V gene TRBV19, with 7 bases lining up with TRBD1. The CDR3 spans 14 residues. Losses at the gene ends were 0 bases for V and 7 bases for J; bases not matched to a gene: 3. The germline V gene encodes CDR1 LNHDA and CDR2 SQIVND (reference sequence). The CDR3 region has the DNA TGTGCCAGTAGTATAGACAGGGGGTGGAATGAGCAGTTCTTC. Protein sequence: CASSIDRGWNEQFF.

The chain employs TRBV27 and TRBJ2-7, with a weak D call TRBD1 (7 bases). V was shortened by 6 bases and J by 7 bases, with 16 bases between the two germline ends. Germline CDR1 is MNHEY and CDR2 is SMNVEV (reference sequence). There are 13 residues in the CDR3. CDR3 nucleotides: TGTGCCAGCAGGGCCCACAGGGGAGGAGAGCAGTACTTC. It encodes CASRAHRGGEQYF.